A selection of T cell receptor beta chains follows, all from one sample in a study of T cell responses to AZD1222 COVID-19 vaccine. The repertoire was sequenced with immunoSEQ multiplex PCR; TCRdb's copy has only in-frame clones and lacks some. The sample consists of more than 100,000 clones, approximately 85% of them appearing once. Material: peripheral blood, obtained on day 0 of AZD1222 vaccination. These receptors all come from an adult in good health. CDR3s include the opening cysteine and the closing phenylalanine or tryptophan. The order of the fields is D gene, V gene, J gene, clone size, CDR3 DNA, CDR3 protein. The D gene is left open where the match is weak. Not every row has a clone size; where given, it reads once, few, many or a size class.

>.|TRBV5-1|TRBJ1-5|.
TGCGCCAGCAGCCCCACGGGGGGCGGGTCAAATCAGCCCCAGCATTTT
CASSPTGGGSNQPQHF
>.|TRBV2|TRBJ1-6|.
TGTGCCAGCAGCCGGGACTCGGGTAATTCACCCCTCCACTTT
CASSRDSGNSPLHF
>.|TRBV11-3|TRBJ1-2|.
TGTGCCAGCAGCTTAGACGGACCAGCAAGCGGCTACACCTTC
CASSLDGPASGYTF
>.|TRBV7-2|TRBJ2-5|once
TGTGCCAGCAGCGACCCCGGCCCTCAAGAGACCCAGTACTTC
CASSDPGPQETQYF
>.|TRBV18|TRBJ1-1|few
TGTGCCAGCTCAAGACGACAAGAAGCAATGAACACTGAAGCTTTCTTT
CASSRRQEAMNTEAFF
>.|TRBV7-2|TRBJ2-1|.
TGTGCCAGCAGTCTAATATCAAGGGATGAGCAGTTCTTC
CASSLISRDEQFF
>.|TRBV27|TRBJ1-5|.
TGTGCCGCCGGGGTGGGCAATCAGCCCCAGCATTTT
CAAGVGNQPQHF
>.|TRBV6-1|TRBJ2-1|.
TGTGCCAGCAGTGAGAGTAGGGGTTGGTACAATGAGCAGTTCTTC
CASSESRGWYNEQFF
>.|TRBV5-1|TRBJ2-5|.
TGCGCCAGCAGCTTGGTGGTGACCGCCGAGGGGACCCAGTACTTC
CASSLVVTAEGTQYF
>.|TRBV28|TRBJ1-1|.
TGTGCCAGCAGAGCCAGCCTAATCGGTCAAGCTTTCTTT
CASRASLIGQAFF
>TRBD2|TRBV11-3|TRBJ2-7|.
TGTGCCAGCAGCTCGGGACTCCGAACTAGCGGGGGGCACGAGCAGTACTTC
CASSSGLRTSGGHEQYF
>.|TRBV28|TRBJ1-1|.
TGTGCCAGCAGTTTGAGGAACACTGAAGCTTTCTTT
CASSLRNTEAFF
>TRBD1|TRBV28|TRBJ1-5|.
TGTGCCAGCACTCCGAACCAGGGGGGTGGAAATCAGCCCCAGCATTTT
CASTPNQGGGNQPQHF
>.|TRBV5-1|TRBJ2-5|.
TGCGCCAGCAGCTCTTGGAAACTAGGATTTTTGTTTTTTCAAGAGACCCAGTACTTC
CASSSWKLGFLFFQETQYF
>TRBD1|TRBV7-9|TRBJ1-2|.
TGTGCCAGCAGCGAGGGACAGGGTTACTATGGCTACACCTTC
CASSEGQGYYGYTF
>.|TRBV7-9|TRBJ2-3|.
TGTGCCAGCAGTCCAACCCCAGGGGGGACAGATACGCAGTATTTT
CASSPTPGGTDTQYF
>TRBD2|TRBV18|TRBJ2-1|.
TGTGCCAGCTCCCCCACCTCTAGCGGGGGGGAGCAGTTCTTC
CASSPTSSGGEQFF
>.|TRBV5-6|TRBJ1-4|.
TGTGCCAGCAGCCTGGGACGGAATGAAAAACTGTTTTTT
CASSLGRNEKLFF
>.|TRBV19|TRBJ2-3|.
TGTGCCAGTAGTATAGTGGGCAGAACTAGCACAGATACGCAGTATTTT
CASSIVGRTSTDTQYF
>TRBD1|TRBV5-5|TRBJ2-2|.
TGTGCCAGCAGCTTGGCCGGACAGGTTCGCACCGGGGAGCTGTTTTTT
CASSLAGQVRTGELFF
>TRBD1|TRBV7-9|TRBJ2-3|once
TGTGCCAGCAGCTCGTCCCGAGGGGGCGCGGATACGCAGTATTTT
CASSSSRGGADTQYF
>.|TRBV30|TRBJ1-2|.
TGTGCCGGGGGGGTCGGTGGCTACACCTTC
CAGGVGGYTF
>.|TRBV30|TRBJ1-3|.
TGTGCCTGGACGATTGGAAACACCATATATTTT
CAWTIGNTIYF
>.|TRBV5-4|TRBJ2-7|few
TGTGCCAGCAGCCCCCCAGGGAGTGGAGTTTACGAGCAGTACTTC
CASSPPGSGVYEQYF
>.|TRBV27|TRBJ2-7|once
TGTGCCAGCAGTTTATTGGGACAAGGAGGCGAGCAGTACTTC
CASSLLGQGGEQYF
>.|TRBV2|TRBJ1-5|.
TGTGCCAGCAGTGTGTTCTCGGGATCTGATAGCAATCAGCCCCAGCATTTT
CASSVFSGSDSNQPQHF
>TRBD1|TRBV28|TRBJ1-1|.
TGTGCCAGCAGCGGACAGGGTTGGACTGAAGCTTTCTTT
CASSGQGWTEAFF
>.|TRBV5-5|TRBJ2-7|.
TGTGCCAGCAGTAGGGGACTGGCCTACGAGCAGTACTTC
CASSRGLAYEQYF
>.|TRBV6-4|TRBJ2-1|medium-sized
TGTGCCAGCAGTGAAACAGGGACCCATGAGCAGTTCTTC
CASSETGTHEQFF
>TRBD1|TRBV6-5|TRBJ2-3|.
TGTGCCAGCAGTAACAGGGGGCACCCCACAGATACGCAGTATTTT
CASSNRGHPTDTQYF
>.|TRBV5-8|TRBJ2-5|.
TGTGCCAGCAGCTTGCGTCGTGGGAGAGAGACCCAGTACTTC
CASSLRRGRETQYF
>.|TRBV4-2|TRBJ2-3|once
TGTGCCAGCGGGGCAGGACTCCCGCAGTATTTT
CASGAGLPQYF
>.|TRBV5-1|TRBJ2-7|.
TGCGCCAGCAACGATCGAGGGGGAGGTATAGGCTACGAGCAGTACTTC
CASNDRGGGIGYEQYF
>.|TRBV11-3|TRBJ1-6|.
TGTGCCAGCAGCTTAGGGGCAGGTAGAGGGATGCGGGAGTCACCCCTCCACTTT
CASSLGAGRGMRESPLHF
>.|TRBV5-1|TRBJ2-7|.
TGCGCCAGCAGCTTGGACAGCTTCTCCTACGAGCAGTACTTC
CASSLDSFSYEQYF
>.|TRBV20-1|TRBJ1-1|.
TGCAGTGCTAGTGCCACAGCTCTGAACACTGAAGCTTTCTTT
CSASATALNTEAFF
>TRBD1|TRBV6-2/TRBV6-3|TRBJ2-1|.
TGTGCCAGCAGCAGACAGGGGGCGAATGAGCAGTTCTTC
CASSRQGANEQFF
>.|TRBV28|TRBJ2-7|few
TGTGCCAGCAGTAGCCGCGAGGAGCAGTACTTC
CASSSREEQYF
>.|TRBV10-3|TRBJ2-3|.
TGTGCCATCAGTGAGGGTAATACGCAGTATTTT
CAISEGNTQYF
>.|TRBV28|TRBJ1-2|.
TGTGCCAGCAGTTCGACGGAGGGCTACACCTTC
CASSSTEGYTF
>.|TRBV29-1|TRBJ2-3|.
TGCAGCGTTGGAAGTCGGGGCACAGATACGCAGTATTTT
CSVGSRGTDTQYF
>.|TRBV12-3/TRBV12-4|TRBJ2-2|.
TGTGCCAGCACCGACAGTAATTCCGGGGAGCTGTTTTTT
CASTDSNSGELFF
>.|TRBV7-9|TRBJ2-7|.
TGTGCCAGCAGCGGAGAGGTGGGCTCAAAGACATACGAGCAGTACTTC
CASSGEVGSKTYEQYF
>TRBD1|TRBV29-1|TRBJ1-1|once
TGCAGCGTCCTTAGGACAGGGGAAGCTTTCTTT
CSVLRTGEAFF
>.|TRBV19|TRBJ2-7|.
TGTGCCAGTAGTCTACTGGGAGCCCCCTACGAGCAGTACTTC
CASSLLGAPYEQYF
>TRBD1|TRBV16|TRBJ1-1|.
TGTGCCAGCAGCCTGACAGGGCAGACTGAAGCTTTCTTT
CASSLTGQTEAFF
>TRBD1|TRBV12-5|TRBJ2-7|.
TGTGCTAGTGGTGACTACGGACAGGCCTCGCGGGAGCAGTACTTC
CASGDYGQASREQYF
>TRBD2|TRBV10-3|TRBJ2-7|.
TGTGCCATCAGGGAAGCGGGGCCGTACTACGAGCAGTACTTC
CAIREAGPYYEQYF
>TRBD1|TRBV2|TRBJ1-6|.
TGTGCCAGCAGTGATCGGGGACAGGGCGGTTCACCCCTCCACTTT
CASSDRGQGGSPLHF
>TRBD1|TRBV27|TRBJ1-2|.
TGTGCCAGCAGTCTAACTCAGGGGGCAAGCGTAATTGGCTACACCTTC
CASSLTQGASVIGYTF
>.|TRBV7-9|TRBJ2-2|few
TGTGCCAGCAACCCGAGAGGGGGCAGGGAGGACGGGGAGCTGTTTTTT
CASNPRGGREDGELFF
>.|TRBV5-1|TRBJ1-4|.
TGCGCCAGCAGCTTGGCAATGGATGAAAAACTGTTTTTT
CASSLAMDEKLFF
>TRBD1|TRBV30|TRBJ2-3|.
TGTGCCTGGAGTGCGGGACAGGGGGCCACAGATACGCAGTATTTT
CAWSAGQGATDTQYF
>.|TRBV2|TRBJ2-7|.
TGTGCCAGCAGGGAAACAGGGTCCCACGAGCAGTACTTC
CASRETGSHEQYF
>.|TRBV29-1|TRBJ2-5|.
TGCAGCGTTGAAGCATCAGGGAAGGTGGAGACCCAGTACTTC
CSVEASGKVETQYF